This entry lists 24 T cell receptor beta chains sequenced from one sample in a study of T cell changes during pregnancy in multiple sclerosis (dated by TCRdb to between 2018 and 2021). Receptors were amplified or captured by the immunoSEQ multiplex PCR assay. TCRdb obtained this table from immuneACCESS and retained in-frame rearrangements with V and J assigned. These tables miss some clones; where compared with another copy, unresolved V genes account for less than half of the shortfall, and the remainder is unexplained. This sample gives over 35,000 clones in total; around 94% of them show up just once. The ten largest account for 1% to 1.5% of the sample. Sequencing used peripheral blood. Every receptor here comes from a female donor with multiple sclerosis, enrolled in a pregnancy study.

The chain uses TRBV2 and TRBJ1-3; TRBD1 is a possible D gene (5 bases). CDR1 is SNHLY and CDR2 is FYNNEI in the germline V gene. The V end lost 1 base, the J end lost 1 base, and 11 bases lay between the germline ends. This CDR3 spans 16 amino acids. CDR3 sequence: CASSEEAGKSGNTIYF. The DNA of the CDR3 is TGTGCCAGCAGTGAAGAGGCAGGGAAGTCTGGAAACACCATATATTTT.

The chain links TRBV7-9 to TRBJ1-3; 11 bases fit TRBD1. Germline-derived CDR1 and CDR2 are SEHNR and FQNEAQ (reference sequence). This CDR3 spans 16 amino acids. V trimming: 3 bases; J trimming: 2 bases; junction bases outside the gene matches: 3. As DNA, the CDR3 is TGTGCCAGCAGCTTTTGGGACAGGGGGGCTGGAAACACCATATATTTT. It translates to CASSFWDRGAGNTIYF.

The chain joins TRBV19 to TRBJ1-2, with D perhaps matching TRBD1 (6 bases). V lost 4 bases, J lost 1 base, and 13 bases lay in between. The CDR3 is made up of 15 amino acids. Germline CDR1 reads LNHDA; CDR2 reads SQIVND (reference sequence). CDR3 sequence (DNA): TGTGCCAGTAGTAGCAGCGACAGGCTTAACTATGGCTACACCTTC. Residues: CASSSSDRLNYGYTF.

This clone was detected once. V is TRBV7-3 and J is TRBJ1-3; 7 bases map to TRBD1. Germline CDR1 and CDR2: SGHTA and FQGTGA. The length of the CDR3 is 13 residues. V lost 6 bases to trimming and J lost 2 bases; unmatched junction nucleotides: 1. In nucleotides, the CDR3 is TGTGCCAGCAGACAGGGGACTGGAAACACCATATATTTT. Its translation: CASRQGTGNTIYF.

The gene calls are TRBV30 and TRBJ2-7; D possibly corresponds to TRBD1 (7 bases). V dropped 4 bases and J dropped 1 base, with 14 bases sitting between them. This CDR3 is 14 amino acids long. The germline CDR1 and CDR2 sequences are GTSNPN and SVGIG (reference sequence). CDR3 region: CAWNRGTASYEQYF. CDR3 DNA: TGTGCCTGGAACCGGGGGACAGCTTCCTACGAGCAGTACTTC.

The chain carries TRBV6-5 and TRBJ1-4, with D tentatively TRBD1 (6 bases). Per the germline V gene, CDR1 is MNHEY and CDR2 is SVGAGI. The CDR3 is 16 amino acids. V was trimmed by 3 bases and J by 5 bases, leaving 16 bases between them. CDR3 sequence reads: CASSYSSGALNEKLFF. CDR3 in DNA: TGTGCCAGCAGTTATTCCTCAGGGGCCCTGAATGAAAAACTGTTTTTT.

The gene calls are TRBV7-9 and TRBJ2-1; TRBD2 matches at 11 bases. The germline V gene encodes CDR1 SEHNR and CDR2 FQNEAQ (reference sequence). Losses at the gene ends were 6 bases for V and 9 bases for J; bases not matched to a gene: 10. The CDR3 extends over 15 amino acids. The chain's CDR3 is CASRRTSGRFGEQFF. DNA for the CDR3: TGTGCCAGCAGACGTACTAGCGGGAGATTCGGTGAGCAGTTCTTC.

The V gene is TRBV5-1, the J gene TRBJ2-3; D possibly matches TRBD1 or TRBD2 (6 bases each). V dropped 3 bases and J dropped 1 base, with 18 bases sitting between them. The CDR3 consists of 17 residues. The germline CDR1 and CDR2 sequences are SGHRS and YFSETQ. CDR3 sequence (DNA): TGCGCCAGCAGCTCCCGGGGGCCTTCGGTCGGCACAGATACGCAGTATTTT. This sequence encodes CASSSRGPSVGTDTQYF.

This rearrangement joins TRBV7-9 to TRBJ2-3; D not resolved. The V gene lost 1 base and the J gene lost 0 bases, with 2 bases spanning the gap. This CDR3 is built from 13 residues. The germline gives CDR1 SEHNR, CDR2 FQNEAQ (reference sequence). The CDR3 DNA follows: TGTGCCAGCAGCTTAGATAGCACAGATACGCAGTATTTT. It encodes CASSLDSTDTQYF.

This sequence joins TRBV7-2 and TRBJ2-3; 9 nucleotides align to TRBD2. V lost 3 bases and J lost 6; bases outside the gene matches: 10. CDR3 length: 16 residues. Germline V gene lookup returns CDR1 SGHTA and CDR2 FQGNSA. The CDR3 bases are TGTGCCAGCAGCTTGGACTATAGCGGGAGTTCGGATACGCAGTATTTT. As protein: CASSLDYSGSSDTQYF.

Only a few counts were recorded for this clone. This chain uses TRBV21-1 with TRBJ2-7; TRBD2 is the table's D call, not checked against the DNA. TRBV21-1 is recorded as a pseudogene. The CDR3 has 15 amino acids. The CDR3 bases are TGTGCCAGCAGCAAAGCTCGGACTAGCGTCTACGAGCAGTACTTC. Amino acid sequence: CASSKARTSVYEQYF.

The chain is built from TRBV30 and TRBJ2-5, with 7 bases lining up with TRBD2. The germline V gene encodes CDR1 GTSNPN and CDR2 SVGIG (reference sequence). V dropped 5 bases and J dropped 1; count of bases not matched to a gene: 7. The CDR3 extends over 14 amino acids. The CDR3 DNA follows: TGTGCCTGGGACCGGGGGAGGGGCCAAGAGACCCAGTACTTC. It codes for CAWDRGRGQETQYF.

The V gene is TRBV5-1, the J gene TRBJ2-5, with 7 bases lining up with TRBD2. J was trimmed by 5 bases and V by 4 bases; bases with no gene match: 8. The germline CDR1 and CDR2 sequences are SGHRS and YFSETQ. The CDR3 runs 14 residues. The CDR3 nucleotides read TGCGCCAGCAGCCTCATAATAGCGGGCGAGACCCAGTACTTC. This gives the protein CASSLIIAGETQYF.

This sequence joins TRBV19 and TRBJ1-1; D gene unclear. Germline loops: CDR1 LNHDA, CDR2 SQIVND (reference sequence). The CDR3 has 20 residues. Trimming removed 3 bases from V and 0 bases from J, with 26 bases in between. The CDR3 region has the DNA TGTGCCAGTAGTATGTTCTCGCGGTACGAGTGGCCAGGATTGAACACTGAAGCTTTCTTT. Its translation is CASSMFSRYEWPGLNTEAFF.

The genes are TRBV18 and TRBJ2-3; 13 bases are shared with TRBD2. The CDR3 runs 18 residues. Germline V lookup: CDR1 KGHSH, CDR2 LQKENI. V shed 3 bases and J 3 bases; nucleotides not matched to a gene: 9. The DNA for the CDR3 is TGTGCCAGCTCACCCTATTCAATACTAGCGGGAGGGACAGATACGCAGTATTTT. It specifies CASSPYSILAGGTDTQYF. Full variable domain (rest looked up from reference TRBV18 and TRBJ2-3): NAGVMQNPRHLVRRRGQEARLRCSPMKGHSHVYWYRQLPEEGLKFMVYLQKENIIDESGMPKERFSAEFPKEGPSILRIQQVVRGDSAAYFCASSPYSILAGGTDTQYFGPGTRLTVL.

V and J are TRBV13 and TRBJ1-4; D is unclear. This CDR3 is 15 amino acids long. The V gene lost 4 bases and the J gene lost 3 bases, with 12 bases spanning the gap. CDR1 is PRHDT, CDR2 FYEKMQ, per germline (reference sequence). The CDR3 region has the DNA TGTGCCAGCAGCTCAAAGGTGGATTCTAATGAAAAACTGTTTTTT. This translates into CASSSKVDSNEKLFF. The full variable domain, completed using reference TRBV13 and TRBJ1-4, is AAGVIQSPRHLIKEKRETATLKCYPIPRHDTVYWYQQGPGQDPQFLISFYEKMQSDKGSIPDRFSAQQFSDYHSELNMSSLELGDSALYFCASSSKVDSNEKLFFGSGTQLSVL.

This clone appeared once. This chain connects TRBV4-2 to TRBJ2-6, with D uncertain. Germline CDR1 reads LGHNA; CDR2 reads YNFKEQ. The V and J ends lost 2 bases and 2 bases respectively, with 10 bases between them. This CDR3 spans 16 amino acids. The CDR3 sequence is CASSQSNPAGANVLTF. The CDR3 DNA follows: TGTGCCAGCAGCCAATCCAATCCGGCTGGGGCCAACGTCCTGACTTTC.

The genes are TRBV5-5 and TRBJ2-2; perhaps TRBD1 as D (6 bases). This CDR3 is 15 amino acids long. Germline lookup yields CDR1 SGHKS and CDR2 YYEKEE (reference sequence). With 1 base removed from V and 8 bases from J, the gap between germline ends came to 15 bases. The CDR3 region has the DNA TGTGCCAGCAGCTTGCGAGGGACAACACCGGGGGAGCTGTTTTTT. Protein product: CASSLRGTTPGELFF.

This clone has only one observation. The chain joins TRBV4-2 to TRBJ2-2, with 9 bases lining up with TRBD2. CDR3 length: 18 amino acids. The V gene end was trimmed by 0 bases and the J gene end by 6 bases; junction bases not matched to a gene: 11. Germline CDR1 reads LGHNA; CDR2 reads YNFKEQ. The CDR3 DNA sequence: TGTGCCAGCAGCCAAGATGGGACGGCGGGAGGGATTCCCGGGGAGCTGTTTTTT. Translated: CASSQDGTAGGIPGELFF.

Regarding this clone: Other nucleotide sequences in the sample specify the same CDR3. The rearrangement uses TRBV18 and TRBJ2-7; D call uncertain. CDR1 KGHSH and CDR2 LQKENI come from the germline V gene. V was trimmed by 3 bases and J by 5 bases, leaving 11 bases between them. This CDR3 is 13 amino acids long. In DNA form, the CDR3 reads TGTGCCAGCTCACCTTTATATAGGGACGAGCAGTACTTC. Its protein is CASSPLYRDEQYF. Complete variable domain (other parts from reference TRBV18 and TRBJ2-7): NAGVMQNPRHLVRRRGQEARLRCSPMKGHSHVYWYRQLPEEGLKFMVYLQKENIIDESGMPKERFSAEFPKEGPSILRIQQVVRGDSAAYFCASSPLYRDEQYFGPGTRLTVT.

The chain combines TRBV4-1 with TRBJ2-4; possibly TRBD1 for D (6 bases). Germline V gene data show CDR1 as MGHRA and CDR2 as YSYEKL. V lost 0 bases to trimming and J lost 7 bases, with 10 bases between them. CDR3 length equals 14 residues. The CDR3 loop is CASSQESGVNIQYF. CDR3 DNA sequence: TGCGCCAGCAGCCAAGAGTCAGGGGTTAACATTCAGTACTTC.

V usage is TRBV7-6 and J usage is TRBJ2-3; 9 nucleotides align to TRBD1. Germline loops: CDR1 SGHVS, CDR2 FNYEAQ. Germline trimming cut 5 bases from V and 4 bases from J; bases unmatched to any gene: 10. CDR3 length: 16 amino acids. This chain's CDR3 is CASSPGQGSGADTQYF. CDR3 in DNA: TGTGCCAGCAGCCCGGGACAGGGAAGCGGCGCAGATACGCAGTATTTT.

The chain recombines TRBV7-9 with TRBJ1-5, with D possibly matching TRBD1 (5 bases). The CDR3 is 14 amino acids. V was trimmed by 4 bases and J by 7 bases, leaving 14 bases between them. Germline CDR1 reads SEHNR; CDR2 reads FQNEAQ (reference sequence). CDR3 region: CASSWGGWGQPQHF. Written as DNA, the CDR3 is TGTGCCAGCAGCTGGGGGGGATGGGGGCAGCCCCAGCATTTT. The full variable domain, completed using reference TRBV7-9 and TRBJ1-5, is DTGVSQNPRHKITKRGQNVTFRCDPISEHNRLYWYRQTLGQGPEFLTYFQNEAQLEKSRLLSDRFSAERPKGSFSTLEIQRTEQGDSAMYLCASSWGGWGQPQHFGDGTRLSIL.

V gene TRBV5-1 combines with J gene TRBJ2-3, with TRBD2 matching over 9 bases. J gave up 2 bases and V 2 bases, and 3 bases lay outside the gene matches. Per the germline V gene, CDR1 is SGHRS and CDR2 is YFSETQ. This CDR3 has 15 residues. CDR3 amino acids: CASSFAGGYTDTQYF. The DNA for the CDR3 is TGCGCCAGCAGCTTCGCGGGAGGGTACACAGATACGCAGTATTTT. The full variable domain, with the rest looked up from reference TRBV5-1 and TRBJ2-3, is KAGVTQTPRYLIKTRGQQVTLSCSPISGHRSVSWYQQTPGQGLQFLFEYFSETQRNKGNFPGRFSGRQFSNSRSEMNVSTLELGDSALYLCASSFAGGYTDTQYFGPGTRLTVL.